This record concerns one TCR beta chain sequence. Original analysis: Researchers report that nucleated cell counts were estimated from reference gene primer amplification. TCRdb's copy holds only in-frame clones and misses some; the assay was immunoSEQ multiplex PCR. V and J calls and clone size are copied from that table; D and trimming were computed from the DNA. The repertoire holds a few hundred thousand clones, with 88% as singletons. This sample was included in a study of blood T cell repertoires in COVID-19. Participants were aged roughly 18 to 90 years from approximately 23 US areas. The CDR3 sequence is 17 residues long. Between the trimmed V and J ends, which lost 3 bases and 0 bases, there was a span of 15 bases. Germline CDR1 MDHEN, CDR2 SYDVKM.

The sequencing input was PBMCs or T cells enriched from blood (not recorded which). The TCR was taken from a woman between 18 and 29 years old who had recovered from COVID-19. The chain links TRBV28 to TRBJ2-1; tentative D call: TRBD1 (6 bases). The CDR3 loop is CASSLGDTFRSYNEQFF. Here the CDR3 DNA reads TGTGCCAGCAGTTTGGGGGACACCTTTCGCTCCTACAATGAGCAGTTCTTC.